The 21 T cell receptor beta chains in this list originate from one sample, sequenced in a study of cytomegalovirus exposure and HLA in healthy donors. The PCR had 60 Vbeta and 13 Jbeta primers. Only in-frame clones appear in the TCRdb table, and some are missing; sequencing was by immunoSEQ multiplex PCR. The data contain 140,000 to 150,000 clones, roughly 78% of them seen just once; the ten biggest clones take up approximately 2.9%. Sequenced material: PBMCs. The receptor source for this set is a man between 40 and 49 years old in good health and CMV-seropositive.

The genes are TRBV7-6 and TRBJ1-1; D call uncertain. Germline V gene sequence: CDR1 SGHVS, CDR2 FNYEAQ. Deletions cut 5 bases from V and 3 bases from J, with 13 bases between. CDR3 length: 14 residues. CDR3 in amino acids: CASSQGTRDTEAFF. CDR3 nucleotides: TGTGCCAGCAGCCAAGGTACGAGGGACACTGAAGCTTTCTTT.

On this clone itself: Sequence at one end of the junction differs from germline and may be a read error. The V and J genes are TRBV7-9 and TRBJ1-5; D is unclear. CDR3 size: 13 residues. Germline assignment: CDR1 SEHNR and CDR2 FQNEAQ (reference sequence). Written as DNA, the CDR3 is TGTTCCAGCAGCTTAACAAACAATCAGCCCCAGCATTTT. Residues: CSSSLTNNQPQHF.

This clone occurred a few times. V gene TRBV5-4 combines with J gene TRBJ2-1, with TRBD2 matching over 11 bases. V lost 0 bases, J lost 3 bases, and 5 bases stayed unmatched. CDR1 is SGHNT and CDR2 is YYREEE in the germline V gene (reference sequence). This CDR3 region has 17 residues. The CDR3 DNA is TGTGCCAGCAGCTTGGGGGGAGGGACTAGCGGCTACAATGAGCAGTTCTTC. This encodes CASSLGGGTSGYNEQFF.

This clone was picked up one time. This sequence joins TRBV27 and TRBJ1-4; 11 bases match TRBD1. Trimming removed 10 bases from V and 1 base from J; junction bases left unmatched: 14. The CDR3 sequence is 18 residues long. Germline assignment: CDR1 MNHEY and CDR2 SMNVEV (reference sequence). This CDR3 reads CATGQGQGAFLTNEKLFF. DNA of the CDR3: TGTGCCACCGGCCAAGGACAGGGGGCGTTCTTAACTAATGAAAAACTGTTTTTT.

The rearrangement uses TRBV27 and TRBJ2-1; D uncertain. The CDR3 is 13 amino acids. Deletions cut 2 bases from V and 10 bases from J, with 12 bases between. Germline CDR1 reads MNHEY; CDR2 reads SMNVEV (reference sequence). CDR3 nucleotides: TGTGCCAGCAGTTTAAACCCCCCCGGGGAGCAGTTCTTC. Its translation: CASSLNPPGEQFF.

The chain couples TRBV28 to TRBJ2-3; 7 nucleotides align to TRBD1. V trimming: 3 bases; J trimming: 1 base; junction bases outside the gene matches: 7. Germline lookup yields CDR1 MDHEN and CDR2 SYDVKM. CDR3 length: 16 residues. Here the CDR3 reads CASSFRRGGGTDTQYF. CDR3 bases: TGTGCCAGCAGTTTCCGTAGAGGGGGCGGCACAGATACGCAGTATTTT.

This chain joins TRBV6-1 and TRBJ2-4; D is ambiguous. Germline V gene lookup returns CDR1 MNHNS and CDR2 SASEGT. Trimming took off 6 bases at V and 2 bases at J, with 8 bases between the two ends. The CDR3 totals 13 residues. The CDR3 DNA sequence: TGTGCCAGCAGGACGACTTCCAAAAACATTCAGTACTTC. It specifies CASRTTSKNIQYF.

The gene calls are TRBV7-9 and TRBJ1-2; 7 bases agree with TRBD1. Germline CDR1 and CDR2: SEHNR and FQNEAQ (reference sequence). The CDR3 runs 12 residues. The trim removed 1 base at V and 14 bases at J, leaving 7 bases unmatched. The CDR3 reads CASSLGTGAWTF. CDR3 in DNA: TGTGCCAGCAGCTTAGGTACAGGGGCCTGGACCTTC.

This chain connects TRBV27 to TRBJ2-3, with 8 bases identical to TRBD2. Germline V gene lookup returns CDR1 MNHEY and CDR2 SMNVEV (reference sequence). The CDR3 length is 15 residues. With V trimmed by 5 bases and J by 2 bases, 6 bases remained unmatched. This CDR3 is CASSPLGRATDTQYF. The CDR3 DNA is TGTGCCAGCAGTCCCCTCGGGAGGGCCACAGATACGCAGTATTTT.

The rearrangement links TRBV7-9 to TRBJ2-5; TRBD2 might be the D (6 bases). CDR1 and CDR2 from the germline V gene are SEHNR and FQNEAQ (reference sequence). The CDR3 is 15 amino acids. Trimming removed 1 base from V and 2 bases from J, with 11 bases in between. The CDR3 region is CASSLGSAGQETQYF. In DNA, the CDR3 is TGTGCCAGCAGCTTAGGAAGTGCGGGACAAGAGACCCAGTACTTC.

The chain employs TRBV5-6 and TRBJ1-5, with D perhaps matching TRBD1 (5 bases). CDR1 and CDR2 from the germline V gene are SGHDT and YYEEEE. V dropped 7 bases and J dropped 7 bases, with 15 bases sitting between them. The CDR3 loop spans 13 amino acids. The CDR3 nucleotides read TGTGCCAGCGGCGGGCGGGGACGACAGCCCCAGCATTTT. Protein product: CASGGRGRQPQHF.

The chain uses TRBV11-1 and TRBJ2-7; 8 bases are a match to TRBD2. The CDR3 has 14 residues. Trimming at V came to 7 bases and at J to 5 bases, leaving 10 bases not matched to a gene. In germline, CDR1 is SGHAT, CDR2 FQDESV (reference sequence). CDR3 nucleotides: TGTGCCAGCAACCCCGGGGGGGACTCGGACGAGCAGTACTTC. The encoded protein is CASNPGGDSDEQYF. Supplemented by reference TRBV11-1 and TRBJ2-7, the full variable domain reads EAEVAQSPRYKITEKSQAVAFWCDPISGHATLYWYRQILGQGPELLVQFQDESVVDDSQLPKDRFSAERLKGVDSTLKIQPAELGDSAMYLCASNPGGDSDEQYFGPGTRLTVT.

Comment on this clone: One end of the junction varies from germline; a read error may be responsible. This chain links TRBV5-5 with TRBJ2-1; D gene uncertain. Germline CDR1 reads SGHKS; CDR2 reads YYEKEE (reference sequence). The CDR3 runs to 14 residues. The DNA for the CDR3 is TGTGCCAGCAGCTTGGCCGAGAGGAACAATGCGCAGTTCTTC. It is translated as CASSLAERNNAQFF.

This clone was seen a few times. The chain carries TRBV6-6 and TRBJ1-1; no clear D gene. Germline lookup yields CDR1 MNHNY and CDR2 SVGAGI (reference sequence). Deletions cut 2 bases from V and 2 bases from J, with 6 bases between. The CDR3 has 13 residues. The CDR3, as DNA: TGTGCCAGCAGTTACCTTCTAAACACTGAAGCTTTCTTT. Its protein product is CASSYLLNTEAFF.

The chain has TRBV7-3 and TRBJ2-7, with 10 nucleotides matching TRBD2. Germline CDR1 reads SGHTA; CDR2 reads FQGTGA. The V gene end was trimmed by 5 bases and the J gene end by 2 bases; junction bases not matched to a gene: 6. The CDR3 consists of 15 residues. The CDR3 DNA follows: TGTGCCAGCAGCCCAGCGGGGGGGGGCACCTACGAGCAGTACTTC. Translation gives CASSPAGGGTYEQYF.

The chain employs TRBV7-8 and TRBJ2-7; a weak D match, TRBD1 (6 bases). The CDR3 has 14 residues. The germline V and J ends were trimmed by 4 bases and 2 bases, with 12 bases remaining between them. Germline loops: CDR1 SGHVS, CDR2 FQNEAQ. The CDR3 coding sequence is TGTGCCAGCAGCTCACAGGGAAACGCCTACGAGCAGTACTTC. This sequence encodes CASSSQGNAYEQYF.

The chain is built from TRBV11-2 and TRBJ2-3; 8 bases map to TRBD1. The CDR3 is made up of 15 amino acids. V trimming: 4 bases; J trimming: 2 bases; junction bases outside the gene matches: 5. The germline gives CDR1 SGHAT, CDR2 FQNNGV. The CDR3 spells CASSSRQGSTDTQYF. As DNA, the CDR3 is TGTGCCAGCAGCTCCAGACAGGGGTCCACAGATACGCAGTATTTT. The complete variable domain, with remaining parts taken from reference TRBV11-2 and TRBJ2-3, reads EAGVAQSPRYKIIEKRQSVAFWCNPISGHATLYWYQQILGQGPKLLIQFQNNGVVDDSQLPKDRFSAERLKGVDSTLKIQPAKLEDSAVYLCASSSRQGSTDTQYFGPGTRLTVL.

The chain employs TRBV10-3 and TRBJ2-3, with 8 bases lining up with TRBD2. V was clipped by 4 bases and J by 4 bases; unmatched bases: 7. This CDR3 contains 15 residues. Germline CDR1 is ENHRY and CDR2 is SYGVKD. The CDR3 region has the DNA TGTGCCATCAGTGGGGGGGCGGGAGGACCAGATACGCAGTATTTT. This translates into CAISGGAGGPDTQYF.

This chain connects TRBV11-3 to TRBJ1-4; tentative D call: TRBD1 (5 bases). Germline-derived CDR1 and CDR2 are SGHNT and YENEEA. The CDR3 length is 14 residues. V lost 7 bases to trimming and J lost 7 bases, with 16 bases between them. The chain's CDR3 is CASNFRTRREKLFF. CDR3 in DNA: TGTGCCAGCAATTTCAGGACAAGACGTGAAAAACTGTTTTTT.

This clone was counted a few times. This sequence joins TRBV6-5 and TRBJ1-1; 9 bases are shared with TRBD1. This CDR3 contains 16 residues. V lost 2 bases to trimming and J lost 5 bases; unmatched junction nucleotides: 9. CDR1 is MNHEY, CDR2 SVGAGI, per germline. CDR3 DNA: TGTGCCAGCAGTTACGGGACAGGGAAGGTGGGAACTGAAGCTTTCTTT. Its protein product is CASSYGTGKVGTEAFF.

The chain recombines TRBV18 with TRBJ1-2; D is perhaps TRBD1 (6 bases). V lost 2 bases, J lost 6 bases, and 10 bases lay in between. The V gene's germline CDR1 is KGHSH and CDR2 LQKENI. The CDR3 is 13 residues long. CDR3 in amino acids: CASSPNRDDGYTF. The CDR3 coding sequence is TGTGCCAGCTCACCAAACAGGGATGATGGCTACACCTTC.